This is a list of T cell receptor beta chains from one sample in a study of T cell responses to AZD1222 COVID-19 vaccine. Sequenced by immunoSEQ multiplex PCR; TCRdb stores in-frame clones only, minus some. The sample includes 150,000 to 200,000 clones, 85% to 95% of them seen just once. The starting material was peripheral blood, obtained on day 0 of AZD1222 vaccination. These TCRs come from an adult in good health. Both conserved end residues are part of each CDR3. The order of the fields is CDR3 DNA, CDR3 protein, J gene, V gene, D gene, clone size. A D gene is named only where the DNA matches it firmly. Some rows mark clone size as missing; the rest say once, few, many or name a class of expanded clone.

TGTGCCAGCAGCTTAGCCACACCTTCCTACGAGCAGTACTTC,CASSLATPSYEQYF,TRBJ2-7,TRBV7-2,-,-
TGCGCCACCTCAGGGGGGATCGGGGAGCTGTTTTTT,CATSGGIGELFF,TRBJ2-2,TRBV5-1,-,-
TGTGCCAGCAGCTTGTTTGGGGGCCACCGCCGGGACCCAAGCAGCAATGGCTACACCTTC,CASSLFGGHRRDPSSNGYTF,TRBJ1-2,TRBV7-8,-,-
TGTGCCAGCAGCTTAGATGGGGTAGCGAACTCACCCCTCCACTTT,CASSLDGVANSPLHF,TRBJ1-6,TRBV11-2,-,-
TGTGCCAGCTCACCGGGGGGTAACTATGGCTACACCTTC,CASSPGGNYGYTF,TRBJ1-2,TRBV18,-,-
TGTGCCAGCAGTCTTACGAAGCAGGGGTGGTATCAGCCCCAGCATTTT,CASSLTKQGWYQPQHF,TRBJ1-5,TRBV27,-,-
TGTGCCAGCCTAGGAGGGAACTATGGCTACACCTTC,CASLGGNYGYTF,TRBJ1-2,TRBV12-3/TRBV12-4,-,-
TGCGCCAGCAGCCAAGAACCCCCCACAGGGGGCAATGAGCAGTTCTTC,CASSQEPPTGGNEQFF,TRBJ2-1,TRBV4-3,TRBD1,few
TGTGCCAGCTCAGAGGGGGCTACGTCCTTACTAGCCAAAAACATTCAGTACTTC,CASSEGATSLLAKNIQYF,TRBJ2-4,TRBV18,TRBD1,-
TGCGCCAGCAGCCAAGATGCCTCCTACGAGCAGTACTTC,CASSQDASYEQYF,TRBJ2-7,TRBV4-1,-,-
TGTGCCAGTAGTATGGGACAGGGGCCTGATCAGCCCCAGCATTTT,CASSMGQGPDQPQHF,TRBJ1-5,TRBV19,TRBD1,-
TGTGCCAGCAGTCTAGGGCACTACAATGAGCAGTTCTTC,CASSLGHYNEQFF,TRBJ2-1,TRBV6-2/TRBV6-3,-,-
TGTGCCAGCAGTTTGCGCCCCCTAAGCGAGCAGTTCTTC,CASSLRPLSEQFF,TRBJ2-1,TRBV27,-,-
TGTGCCAGCAGCCCAGGTGGGACAGGGGGCTCTGAAGCTTTCTTT,CASSPGGTGGSEAFF,TRBJ1-1,TRBV28,TRBD1,-
TGTGCCAGCAGTGATTGGCGGGGTGGGACTGAAGCTTTCTTT,CASSDWRGGTEAFF,TRBJ1-1,TRBV2,-,-
TGTGCCAGCGAGAAAGAAGGGAACTATGGCTACACCTTC,CASEKEGNYGYTF,TRBJ1-2,TRBV7-2,-,-
TGTGCCAGCAGTCCCGGACAGGGGGGGGGTTTGACTGAAGCTTTCTTT,CASSPGQGGGLTEAFF,TRBJ1-1,TRBV27,TRBD1,-
TGTGCCAGTAGTATAGAGACAAAGGGAGCAAGGAACACTGAAGCTTTCTTT,CASSIETKGARNTEAFF,TRBJ1-1,TRBV19,-,-
TGTGCCAGCAGTGATCGCCTCGGTTACGATGAGCAGTTCTTC,CASSDRLGYDEQFF,TRBJ2-1,TRBV25-1,-,-
TGTGCCAGCAGTGAAGTACAGGGGGGGGGTCAGCCCCAGCATTTT,CASSEVQGGGQPQHF,TRBJ1-5,TRBV6-1,TRBD1,-
TGTGCCAGCAGCTTTTCCAGGGGGCGAGTCTTGCGGGTCACAGATACGCAGTATTTT,CASSFSRGRVLRVTDTQYF,TRBJ2-3,TRBV7-9,TRBD1,-
TGTGCCACCAGCAGAGGGGGACTAGCAACCCAGTACTTC,CATSRGGLATQYF,TRBJ2-5,TRBV15,TRBD2,-
TGTGCCAGCAGCCGGGACAGGTACAATGAGCAGTTCTTC,CASSRDRYNEQFF,TRBJ2-1,TRBV3-1/TRBV3-2,TRBD1,-
TGTGCCAGCAGCGGGTGGACAGGGGGCGCGAGCACTGAAGCTTTCTTT,CASSGWTGGASTEAFF,TRBJ1-1,TRBV4-2,TRBD1,-
TGTGCCAGCAGTTTATGGGACAGAGACGACTATGGCTACACCTTC,CASSLWDRDDYGYTF,TRBJ1-2,TRBV28,-,-
TGCGCCAGCAGGAGAGGCTACAATGAGCAGTTCTTC,CASRRGYNEQFF,TRBJ2-1,TRBV10-2,-,-
TGTGCCATCAGTGGAGGCGGGGGAGTGGGGAGTTTCTTT,CAISGGGGVGSFF,TRBJ1-1,TRBV10-3,-,few
TGTGCCAGCAGCCCGGGACAGGGTGGATACGAGCAGTACTTC,CASSPGQGGYEQYF,TRBJ2-7,TRBV5-4,TRBD1,-